The source of this TCR beta chain is a study of T cell repertoires in cytomegalovirus infection. TCRdb reprocessed the reads via MiXCR and lists one record per CDR3 protein. Here the sample spans 400,000 or so distinct CDR3 sequences, 30% to 40% being singletons. This clonotype appeared many times. Its antigen is as yet unknown. Study-level points and caveats: HLA-C-restricted TCR beta clonotypes specific for CMV led the ex vivo response.

There are 14 residues in the CDR3. Germline V gene sequence: CDR1 MNHEY, CDR2 SVGEGT. With 5 bases removed from V and 0 bases from J, the gap between germline ends came to 10 bases. The TCR was taken from a human donor in good health (CMV status not recorded). Some clones in this sample may be carry-over from other donors' samples. The material sequenced was PBMCs. V is TRBV6-2 or TRBV6-3 and J is TRBJ1-1; no firm D call. CDR3 nucleotide sequence: TGTGCCAGCAGTCTAACAGTAATGAACACTGAAGCTTTCTTT. This sequence encodes CASSLTVMNTEAFF.